These 23 T cell receptor beta chains share one sample of origin, sequenced in a study of blood T cells in healthy people across ages (dated by TCRdb to between 2014 and 2017). Library preparation was by 5' RACE. TCRdb records Illumina HiSeq 2500 as the sequencer. The second PCR ran for roughly 7 to 12 cycles and used a J-beta primer mix along with a sample-barcoded 5' primer. Starting from the raw public reads, TCRdb applied fastp trimming at Q25, assembled clones with MiXCR and retained in-frame beta chains. Records with the same CDR3 protein are collapsed into one entry carrying the most frequent genes and DNA. In all, the sample holds about 780,000 distinct CDR3 sequences, and roughly 24% of those were seen once. The top ten hold 2.5% to 3.5% of the sample. These data were also reused for a study on T cells of mothers and their children.

The material sequenced was blood. Receptor source: a boy between 10 and 17 years old in good health.

This clonotype was counted between two and nine times. This chain joins TRBV20-1 and TRBJ2-5, with TRBD2 as a possible D gene (7 bases). The CDR3 runs to 16 residues. Germline V CDR1 and CDR2: DFQATT, SNEGSKA (reference sequence). V dropped 2 bases and J dropped 5 bases, with 21 bases sitting between them. In nucleotides, the CDR3 is TGCAGTGCTAGAACGGCCGGGGGGCGGGTCCGTGAGACCCAGTACTTC. Amino acid sequence: CSARTAGGRVRETQYF.

The V gene is TRBV7-6, the J gene TRBJ2-5; perhaps TRBD2 as D (5 bases). V was trimmed by 1 base and J by 7 bases, leaving 13 bases between them. The CDR3 runs 14 residues. Germline CDR1 reads SGHVS; CDR2 reads FNYEAQ. CDR3 in amino acids: CASSLGSGWLTQYF. The CDR3 nucleotides are TGTGCCAGCAGCTTAGGATCGGGGTGGTTGACCCAGTACTTC.

The genes are TRBV5-1 and TRBJ2-2; weak D call: TRBD1 (6 bases). The CDR3 extends over 16 amino acids. Trimming took off 5 bases at V and 2 bases at J, with 16 bases between the two ends. Germline values: CDR1 SGHRS, CDR2 YFSETQ. The CDR3 loop is CASRRTETVNTGELFF. The CDR3 DNA sequence: TGCGCCAGCAGAAGGACAGAGACCGTAAACACCGGGGAGCTGTTTTTT. The full variable domain, with the rest looked up from reference TRBV5-1 and TRBJ2-2, is KAGVTQTPRYLIKTRGQQVTLSCSPISGHRSVSWYQQTPGQGLQFLFEYFSETQRNKGNFPGRFSGRQFSNSRSEMNVSTLELGDSALYLCASRRTETVNTGELFFGEGSRLTVL.

There are a few counts of this clonotype. CDR3: CASSLEELEREETQYF. The CDR3 DNA reads as TGTGCCAGCAGCTTAGAGGAACTTGAGAGGGAAGAGACCCAGTACTTC. The chain employs TRBV7-6 and TRBJ2-5; a weak D match, TRBD2 (5 bases). V lost 1 base and J lost 3, with 15 bases in between. Germline-derived CDR1 and CDR2 are SGHVS and FNYEAQ. The CDR3 is 16 amino acids.

The chain uses TRBV12-3 or TRBV12-4 and TRBJ2-5, with D tentatively TRBD1 (6 bases). With 0 bases removed from V and 1 base from J, the gap between germline ends came to 12 bases. CDR3 length: 16 amino acids. Written as DNA, the CDR3 is TGTGCCAGCAGTTTAGCTGTCCGGACAGTCCAAGAGACCCAGTACTTC. Its protein is CASSLAVRTVQETQYF.

This clonotype was counted a few times. The chain couples TRBV5-1 to TRBJ2-7; tentative D call: TRBD2 (7 bases). Trimming stripped 2 bases from V and 4 bases from J, with 16 bases between. The V gene's germline CDR1 is SGHRS and CDR2 YFSETQ. This CDR3 is 15 amino acids long. The CDR3 DNA is TGCGCCAGCAGCTTCGGACGGGGGGCCGTTTACGAGCAGTACTTC. Its protein is CASSFGRGAVYEQYF.

This clonotype has only a few counts. Mismatch with germline at one junction end may stem from a read error. The genes are TRBV5-5 and TRBJ1-1; D gene ambiguous. The CDR3 covers 13 residues. Germline values: CDR1 SGHKS, CDR2 YYEKEE (reference sequence). The chain's CDR3 is CASSLGRGTGAFF. CDR3 DNA sequence: TGTGCCAGCAGCTTGGGCCGAGGCACTGGAGCTTTCTTT.

In this sample, this clonotype turned up a few times. The rearrangement joins TRBV7-3 to TRBJ1-4, with a possible D match to TRBD1 (5 bases). Germline V gene data show CDR1 as SGHTA and CDR2 as FQGTGA. This CDR3 spans 13 amino acids. V gave up 4 bases and J gave up 8 bases, with 11 bases separating them. CDR3 DNA: TGTGCCAGCAGCTCGGGACCTCGGGAAAAACTGTTTTTT. This encodes CASSSGPREKLFF. The whole variable domain, filled in from reference TRBV7-3 and TRBJ1-4, reads GAGVSQTPSNKVTEKGKYVELRCDPISGHTALYWYRQSLGQGPEFLIYFQGTGAADDSGLPNDRFFAVRPEGSVSTLKIQRTERGDSAVYLCASSSGPREKLFFGSGTQLSVL.

In its sample, this clonotype was seen many times. The chain combines TRBV5-1 with TRBJ1-1; D perhaps matches TRBD1 (5 bases). The germline CDR1 and CDR2 sequences are SGHRS and YFSETQ. Trimming stripped 0 bases from V and 1 base from J, with 7 bases between. The CDR3 loop spans 14 amino acids. The CDR3 spells CASSLGQTNTEAFF. In nucleotides, the CDR3 is TGCGCCAGCAGCTTGGGACAGACGAACACTGAAGCTTTCTTT.

V is TRBV12-3 or TRBV12-4 and J is TRBJ2-6, with D uncertain. Trimming took off 1 base at V and 0 bases at J, with 7 bases between the two ends. The CDR3 covers 16 residues. The CDR3 DNA sequence: TGTGCCAGCAGTTTAGGACGGCTCTCTGGGGCCAACGTCCTGACTTTC. Translating it yields CASSLGRLSGANVLTF.

The gene calls are TRBV10-3 and TRBJ1-2; TRBD1 matches 8 bases. The CDR3 contains 15 residues. Per germline, CDR1 ENHRY and CDR2 SYGVKD. The ends lost 4 bases at V and 4 bases at J; junction bases unmatched: 8. The CDR3 nucleotides read TGTGCCATCAGTGTCCATGGAGACAGGGGCTATGGCTACACCTTC. It codes for CAISVHGDRGYGYTF.

CDR3 coding DNA: TGTGCCAGCAGCTTAGAGGGGACAGCAACCTACGAGCAGTACTTC. Residues: CASSLEGTATYEQYF. This chain joins TRBV7-6 and TRBJ2-7; 7 bases map to TRBD1. The CDR3 length is 15 residues. CDR1 and CDR2 from the germline V gene are SGHVS and FNYEAQ. V lost 1 base, J lost 2 bases, and 5 bases stayed unmatched.

This clonotype was seen a few times. The chain links TRBV2 to TRBJ2-2, with 7 bases lining up with TRBD2. CDR3 size: 16 residues. In germline, CDR1 is SNHLY, CDR2 FYNNEI. With 3 bases clipped from V and 3 bases from J, the junction kept 7 bases outside the gene matches. The CDR3 DNA reads as TGTGCCAGCAGTGATGAGGGGAGGGGATACACCGGGGAGCTGTTTTTT. Translated: CASSDEGRGYTGELFF.

The chain uses TRBV27 and TRBJ2-6, with 8 bases lining up with TRBD1. Germline-derived CDR1 and CDR2 are MNHEY and SMNVEV (reference sequence). Unmatched junction bases numbered 5, after V lost 4 bases and J lost 0 bases. The CDR3 covers 17 residues. The CDR3 loop is CASSSWTGTSGANVLTF. The CDR3 region has the DNA TGTGCCAGCAGTTCCTGGACAGGGACCTCTGGGGCCAACGTCCTGACTTTC.

This clonotype was observed a few times. The V and J genes are TRBV20-1 and TRBJ2-5; no definite D call. The CDR3 extends over 14 amino acids. Germline V gene lookup returns CDR1 DFQATT and CDR2 SNEGSKA (reference sequence). Trimming left V 3 bases short and J 1 base short, with 12 bases between. The CDR3 DNA is TGCAGTGCTAGTCCCGTTACTTCCCAAGAGACCCAGTACTTC. Protein sequence: CSASPVTSQETQYF.

This clonotype was observed a few times. The chain joins TRBV11-2 to TRBJ2-2; TRBD1 matches 7 bases. V shed 9 bases and J 4 bases; nucleotides not matched to a gene: 8. The CDR3 spans 14 residues. Germline V gives CDR1 SGHAT, CDR2 FQNNGV. CDR3 region: CASLRQGGTGELFF. CDR3 in DNA: TGTGCCAGTCTTCGACAGGGCGGCACCGGGGAGCTGTTTTTT.

This clonotype was counted between two and nine times. The chain joins TRBV6-1 to TRBJ2-1, with D perhaps being TRBD1 or TRBD2 (5 bases each). Germline values: CDR1 MNHNS, CDR2 SASEGT. The CDR3 consists of 15 residues. Trimming pared 4 bases from V and 7 bases from J, leaving 17 bases between. The CDR3 here is CASSAAEGRRNEQFF. As DNA, the CDR3 is TGTGCCAGCAGTGCTGCAGAGGGGCGGCGGAATGAGCAGTTCTTC.

A single count supports this clonotype. One end of the junction fails to match germline, which may point to a read error. The chain couples TRBV12-3 or TRBV12-4 to TRBJ1-4; D gene uncertain. The CDR3 extends over 16 amino acids. The CDR3 loop is CASSWVIARADEKLFF. CDR3 nucleotide sequence: TGTGCCAGTAGTTGGGTTATTGCGAGGGCGGATGAAAAACTGTTTTTT.

This clonotype has a handful of counts. The genes are TRBV7-9 and TRBJ1-6, with unresolved D. CDR3 length equals 17 residues. Germline V gene data show CDR1 as SEHNR and CDR2 as FQNEAQ (reference sequence). V lost 4 bases and J 0 bases, leaving 13 bases between the germline ends. The CDR3 here is CASSSPSGSSYNSPLHF. The CDR3 DNA is TGTGCCAGCAGCTCACCCTCGGGGAGCTCCTATAATTCACCCCTCCACTTT.

This clonotype has only a few counts. The rearrangement joins TRBV20-1 to TRBJ2-3; 13 bases line up with TRBD2. Germline V lookup: CDR1 DFQATT, CDR2 SNEGSKA (reference sequence). The V gene end was trimmed by 5 bases and the J gene end by 2 bases; junction bases not matched to a gene: 4. The CDR3 runs 15 residues. CDR3 residues: CSAQTSGGHTDTQYF. In DNA, the CDR3 is TGCAGTGCTCAGACTAGCGGGGGGCACACAGATACGCAGTATTTT.

A remark on this clonotype: An end of the junction does not agree with germline; a read error may underlie this. This chain uses TRBV20-1 with TRBJ1-5; D not certain. Germline lookup yields CDR1 DFQATT and CDR2 SNEGSKA (reference sequence). This CDR3 is 12 amino acids long. The CDR3 is CSAPRWNQPQHF. The CDR3 coding sequence is TGTAGTGCGCCAAGATGGAATCAGCCCCAGCATTTT.

This clonotype was seen more than once but under ten times. V usage is TRBV18 and J usage is TRBJ2-5; no clear D. The V end was cut by 2 bases, the J end by 2 bases, with 9 bases between. The CDR3 covers 14 residues. Germline values: CDR1 KGHSH, CDR2 LQKENI. The CDR3 loop is CASSPIRSQETQYF. CDR3 coding DNA: TGTGCCAGCTCACCAATCCGGTCTCAAGAGACCCAGTACTTC.

The chain has TRBV12-5 and TRBJ2-1; TRBD1 might be the D (6 bases). The J call may be mistaken, given a closer DNA end match to TRBJ2-7. Germline V gene sequence: CDR1 LGHNT, CDR2 FRNRAP. The length of the CDR3 is 13 residues. This CDR3 is CASGFGQSYEQYF. The CDR3 DNA sequence: TGTGCTAGTGGTTTCGGACAGTCCTACGAGCAGTACTTC.